The rows below give T cell receptor beta chains drawn from one sample of a study of chemoradiotherapy in HPV16-positive cancers. Repertoires were generated with immunoSEQ multiplex PCR, while TCRdb's copy carries only in-frame clones and drops some. The data hold approximately 4,600 clones, with 75% to 90% observed a single time. The material was obtained from a patient who underwent chemoradiotherapy. Source of these receptors: a human donor with HPV-associated anogenital cancer. Each CDR3 is given with its conserved first and last residue. The D gene is left open where the match is weak. The listing skips clone size in some rows; elsewhere it reads once, few, many or a size class.

J gene,D gene,V gene,clone size,CDR3 DNA,CDR3 protein
TRBJ2-1,.,TRBV2,.,TGTGCCAGCACCCGGGGGATGGTTGCCAATGAGCAGTTCTTC,CASTRGMVANEQFF
TRBJ2-3,.,TRBV6-1,.,TGTGCCAGCAGTGAAGGCCAAGTAGGCACAGATACGCAGTATTTT,CASSEGQVGTDTQYF
TRBJ2-2,TRBD1,TRBV6-4,large,TGTGCCAGCAGTGGTGACAGGGAAGCCGGGGAGCTGTTTTTT,CASSGDREAGELFF
TRBJ1-1,TRBD1,TRBV9,.,TGTGCCAGCAGCGTAGATTATGGGGGACAGGGAGCTTTCTTT,CASSVDYGGQGAFF
TRBJ2-2,TRBD1,TRBV7-9,.,TGTGCCAGCAGCTTAGTCGACAGGGTAATTTGGGGGAACACCGGGGAGCTGTTTTTT,CASSLVDRVIWGNTGELFF
TRBJ1-3,TRBD1,TRBV27,.,TGTGCCAGCAGAAGGGACAGGGCTGGAAACACCATATATTTT,CASRRDRAGNTIYF
TRBJ2-1,TRBD1,TRBV11-3,.,TGTGCCAGCAGCAAATACCTAACAGGGGGCCCCTACAATGAGCAGTTCTTC,CASSKYLTGGPYNEQFF
TRBJ2-1,TRBD1,TRBV19,.,TGTGCCAGTAGTATGGGGACAGGGGGTGATGAGCAGTTCTTC,CASSMGTGGDEQFF
TRBJ2-3,.,TRBV7-9,.,TGTGCCAGCAGCCCAATGAGGGACTATACGGGGGGCGATACGCAGTATTTT,CASSPMRDYTGGDTQYF
TRBJ2-3,TRBD2,TRBV5-8,.,TGTGCCAGCAGCTCGACTAGCGGGCGCACAGATACGCAGTATTTT,CASSSTSGRTDTQYF
TRBJ1-1,.,TRBV6-5,.,TGTGCCAGCAGACCCGACCCTAAGAACACTGAAGCTTTCTTT,CASRPDPKNTEAFF
TRBJ2-1,.,TRBV5-1,once,TGCGCCAGCAGCTACGCCGGGGGCCAGGGAAATGAGCAGTTCTTC,CASSYAGGQGNEQFF
TRBJ1-6,.,TRBV7-9,.,TGTGCCAGCAGCCACGGGGGGCGCGATAATTCACCCCTCCACTTT,CASSHGGRDNSPLHF
TRBJ1-1,.,TRBV29-1,.,TGCAGCGTTGTAGGCAGCCTGAACACTGAAGCTTTCTTT,CSVVGSLNTEAFF
TRBJ2-7,TRBD1,TRBV2,.,TGTGCCAGCGACAGGGGTCCAGCCTACGAGCAGTACTTC,CASDRGPAYEQYF
TRBJ2-7,TRBD1,TRBV30,.,TGTGCCTGGAGTTCCCTGGCCAGGGGGCCTAGCGAGCAGTACTTC,CAWSSLARGPSEQYF
TRBJ2-1,.,TRBV10-1,.,TGCGCCAGCAGTGATGGAGCGGGCCCATACAATGAGCAGTTCTTC,CASSDGAGPYNEQFF
TRBJ2-2,.,TRBV9,once,TGTGCCAGCAGCGAGCAGGGGTATGCCGGGGAGCTGTTTTTT,CASSEQGYAGELFF
TRBJ2-5,.,TRBV4-1,once,TGCGCCAGCAGCCAAGCGACTAGACAAACACAAGAGACCCAGTACTTC,CASSQATRQTQETQYF
TRBJ2-7,.,TRBV10-3,.,TGTGCCATCAGTGAGGGGGTCGGCGAGCAGTACTTC,CAISEGVGEQYF
TRBJ1-4,.,TRBV19,.,TGTGCCAGTAGTGAAGGCAGGTGGAGGGGAAAACTGTTTTTT,CASSEGRWRGKLFF
TRBJ1-2,TRBD1,TRBV6-5,.,TGTGCCAGCAGGAATCAGGGGGGCTATGGCTACACCTTC,CASRNQGGYGYTF
TRBJ2-3,TRBD2,TRBV6-4,.,TGTGCCAGCAGTGGGGAAGCGGGACTAGGGACAGATACGCAGTATTTT,CASSGEAGLGTDTQYF
TRBJ1-5,TRBD1,TRBV29-1,.,TGCAGCGTTGCCGGGACAGGGGTAAATCAGCCCCAGCATTTT,CSVAGTGVNQPQHF
TRBJ2-3,.,TRBV6-1,.,TGTGCCAGCAGCCTCCGACTAGCAGATACGCAGTATTTT,CASSLRLADTQYF
TRBJ2-5,.,TRBV14,.,TGTGCCAGCAGCCAACCCGCCTCGTATCAAGAGACCCAGTACTTC,CASSQPASYQETQYF
TRBJ2-7,.,TRBV6-6,.,TGTGCCAGCAGCGCCACCTTCGGGCGGGGAGCTAGGGAGCAGTACTTC,CASSATFGRGAREQYF
TRBJ2-3,TRBD2,TRBV7-6,few,TGTGCCAGCAGTACCCTAGCGGGAGGGGAAGGGCGTACGCAGTATTTT,CASSTLAGGEGRTQYF
TRBJ2-7,.,TRBV11-2,.,TGTGCCAGCAGCCCCCAATCGACTTCCACTCAGCAGTACTTC,CASSPQSTSTQQYF
TRBJ2-7,TRBD1,TRBV29-1,.,TGCAGCGTGGAACAGGGGGCGCATACCTACGAGCAGTACTTC,CSVEQGAHTYEQYF
TRBJ1-2,.,TRBV7-2,.,TGTGCCAGCATCGTGTTGGGGGGGGGCTACACCTTC,CASIVLGGGYTF
TRBJ1-4,.,TRBV29-1,.,TGCAGCGTTGTGGCGCTGCAGAATGAAAAACTGTTTTTT,CSVVALQNEKLFF
TRBJ1-1,.,TRBV12-5,.,TGTGCTAGTGCCCCAACAGGAGACACTGAAGCTTTCTTT,CASAPTGDTEAFF
TRBJ1-3,TRBD1,TRBV4-1,.,TGCGCCAGCAAACAGGGGGGAGGTGGAAACACCATATATTTT,CASKQGGGGNTIYF
TRBJ2-5,TRBD2,TRBV7-2,.,TGTGCCAGCAGCCCTGGACTAGGTGGGAAGACCCAGTACTTC,CASSPGLGGKTQYF
TRBJ1-2,TRBD1,TRBV7-2,.,TGTGCCAGCAGCCGGGACAGGGAGGTCAGGAGCTATGGCTACACCTTC,CASSRDREVRSYGYTF
TRBJ2-1,TRBD2,TRBV6-6,.,TGTGCCAGCAGTTCCGGGACTAGCGGGGGTGAGCAGTTCTTC,CASSSGTSGGEQFF
TRBJ2-7,.,TRBV25-1,.,TGTGCCAGCAGTGAGGTGGGCGGGCCCTCCTACGAGCAGTACTTC,CASSEVGGPSYEQYF
TRBJ1-2,TRBD1,TRBV11-2,.,TGTGCCAGCAGCCCCACAGGGGGCCTCTATGGCTACACCTTC,CASSPTGGLYGYTF
TRBJ1-5,.,TRBV7-8,.,TGTGCCAGCAGCCAAAACAGTCATGTCTCGCCCCAGCATTTT,CASSQNSHVSPQHF
TRBJ1-6,.,TRBV9,.,TGTGCCAGCAGCGTATACGCCCTCAATTCACCCCTCCACTTT,CASSVYALNSPLHF
TRBJ1-1,.,TRBV6-6,once,TGTGCCAGCAGAAAACCGGGCCGGGGGGATTCGGAAGCTTTCTTT,CASRKPGRGDSEAFF